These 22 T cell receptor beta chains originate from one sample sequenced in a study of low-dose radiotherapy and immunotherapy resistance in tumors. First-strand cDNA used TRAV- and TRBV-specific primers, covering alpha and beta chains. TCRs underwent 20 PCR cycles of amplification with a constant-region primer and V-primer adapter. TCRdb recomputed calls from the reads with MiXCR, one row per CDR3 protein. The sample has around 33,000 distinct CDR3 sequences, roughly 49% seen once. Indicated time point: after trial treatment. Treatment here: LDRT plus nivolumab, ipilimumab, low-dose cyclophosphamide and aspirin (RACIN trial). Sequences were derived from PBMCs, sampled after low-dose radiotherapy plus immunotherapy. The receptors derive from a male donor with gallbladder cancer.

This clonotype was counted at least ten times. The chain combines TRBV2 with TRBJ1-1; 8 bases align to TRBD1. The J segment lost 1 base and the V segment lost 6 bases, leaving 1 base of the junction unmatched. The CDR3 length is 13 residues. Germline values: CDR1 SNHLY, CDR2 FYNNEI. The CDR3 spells CASRGQGNTEAFF. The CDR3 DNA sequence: TGTGCCAGCAGAGGACAGGGGAACACTGAAGCTTTCTTT.

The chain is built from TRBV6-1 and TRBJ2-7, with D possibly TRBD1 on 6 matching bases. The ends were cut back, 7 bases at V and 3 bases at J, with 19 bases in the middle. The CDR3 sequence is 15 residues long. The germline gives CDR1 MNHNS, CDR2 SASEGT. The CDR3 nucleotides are TGTGCCAGCAAAGGGAACCAGGGGACCTACTACGAGCAGTACTTC. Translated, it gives CASKGNQGTYYEQYF.

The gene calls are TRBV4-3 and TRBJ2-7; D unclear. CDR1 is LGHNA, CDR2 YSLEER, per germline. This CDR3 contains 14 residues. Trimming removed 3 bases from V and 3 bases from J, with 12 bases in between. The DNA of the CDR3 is TGCGCCAGCAGCCATGTCTTCTCGGACTACGAGCAGTACTTC. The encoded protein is CASSHVFSDYEQYF.

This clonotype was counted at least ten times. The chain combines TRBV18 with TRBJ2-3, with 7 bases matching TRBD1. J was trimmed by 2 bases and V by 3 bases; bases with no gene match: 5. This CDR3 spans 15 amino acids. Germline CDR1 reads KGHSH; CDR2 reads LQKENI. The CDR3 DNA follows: TGTGCCAGCTCACCCTCGGGACAGTCCACAGATACGCAGTATTTT. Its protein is CASSPSGQSTDTQYF. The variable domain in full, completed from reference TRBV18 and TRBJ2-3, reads NAGVMQNPRHLVRRRGQEARLRCSPMKGHSHVYWYRQLPEEGLKFMVYLQKENIIDESGMPKERFSAEFPKEGPSILRIQQVVRGDSAAYFCASSPSGQSTDTQYFGPGTRLTVL.

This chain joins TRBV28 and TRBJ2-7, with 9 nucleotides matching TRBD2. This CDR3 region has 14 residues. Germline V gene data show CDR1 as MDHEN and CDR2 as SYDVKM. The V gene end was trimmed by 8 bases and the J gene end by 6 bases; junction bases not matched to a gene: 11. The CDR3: CASAMGGGVLEQYF. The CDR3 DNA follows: TGTGCCAGCGCAATGGGCGGGGGGGTGCTCGAGCAGTACTTC.

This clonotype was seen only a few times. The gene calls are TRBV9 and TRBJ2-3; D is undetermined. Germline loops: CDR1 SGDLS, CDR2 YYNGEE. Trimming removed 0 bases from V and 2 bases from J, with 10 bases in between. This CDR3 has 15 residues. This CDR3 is CASSVEATYTDTQYF. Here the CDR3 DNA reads TGTGCCAGCAGCGTAGAGGCTACCTACACAGATACGCAGTATTTT.

CDR3 in DNA: TGTGCCAGCAAACCGGACAGTCTCTACGAGCAGTACTTC. This codes for CASKPDSLYEQYF. The V gene is TRBV2, the J gene TRBJ2-7, with a tentative D call TRBD1 (6 bases). The CDR3 consists of 13 residues. V lost 7 bases to trimming and J lost 3 bases, with 13 bases between them. Germline loops: CDR1 SNHLY, CDR2 FYNNEI.

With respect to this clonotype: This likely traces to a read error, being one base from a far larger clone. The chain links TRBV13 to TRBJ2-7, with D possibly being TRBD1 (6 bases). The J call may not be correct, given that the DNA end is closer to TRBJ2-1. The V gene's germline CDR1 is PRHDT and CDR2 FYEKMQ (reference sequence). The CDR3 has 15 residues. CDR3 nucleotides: TGTGCCAGCAGCTTAAGCAGGGGTTCCTTCAATGAGCAGTTCTTC. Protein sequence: CASSLSRGSFNEQFF.

In nucleotides, the CDR3 is TGCGCCAGCAGCCGAGGGAGCAGACAAGAGACCCAGTACTTC. As protein: CASSRGSRQETQYF. This rearrangement joins TRBV5-1 to TRBJ2-5, with D possibly TRBD2 on 5 matching bases. The length of the CDR3 is 14 residues. V lost 4 bases and J lost 2, with 12 bases in between. Germline V lookup: CDR1 SGHRS, CDR2 YFSETQ.

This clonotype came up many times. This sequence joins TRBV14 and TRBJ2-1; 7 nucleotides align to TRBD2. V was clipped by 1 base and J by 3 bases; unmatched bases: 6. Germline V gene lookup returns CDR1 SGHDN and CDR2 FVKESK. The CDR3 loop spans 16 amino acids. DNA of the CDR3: TGTGCCAGCAGCCAAGTTCGGTCTAGCGGCTACAATGAGCAGTTCTTC. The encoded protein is CASSQVRSSGYNEQFF.

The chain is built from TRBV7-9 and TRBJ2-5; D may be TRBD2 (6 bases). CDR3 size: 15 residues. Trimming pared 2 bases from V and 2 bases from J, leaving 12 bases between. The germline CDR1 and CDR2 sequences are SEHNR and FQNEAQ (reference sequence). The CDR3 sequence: CASSLRGTAQETQYF. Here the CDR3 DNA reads TGTGCCAGCAGCTTACGCGGGACTGCACAAGAGACCCAGTACTTC. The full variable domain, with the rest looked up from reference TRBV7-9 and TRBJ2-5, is DTGVSQNPRHKITKRGQNVTFRCDPISEHNRLYWYRQTLGQGPEFLTYFQNEAQLEKSRLLSDRFSAERPKGSFSTLEIQRTEQGDSAMYLCASSLRGTAQETQYFGPGTRLLVL.

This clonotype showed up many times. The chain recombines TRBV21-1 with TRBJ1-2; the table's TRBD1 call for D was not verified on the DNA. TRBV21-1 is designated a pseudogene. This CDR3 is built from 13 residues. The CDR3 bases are TGTGCCAGCAGCAAGGACAGGGGATATGGCTACACCTTC. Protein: CASSKDRGYGYTF.

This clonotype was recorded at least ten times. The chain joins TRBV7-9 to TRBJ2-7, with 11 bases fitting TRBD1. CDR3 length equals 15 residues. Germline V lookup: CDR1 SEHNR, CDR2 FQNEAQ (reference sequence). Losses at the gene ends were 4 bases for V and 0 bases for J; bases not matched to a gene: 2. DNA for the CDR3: TGTGCCAGCAGCTCCGGGACAGGGGGCTCCTACGAGCAGTACTTC. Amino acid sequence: CASSSGTGGSYEQYF.

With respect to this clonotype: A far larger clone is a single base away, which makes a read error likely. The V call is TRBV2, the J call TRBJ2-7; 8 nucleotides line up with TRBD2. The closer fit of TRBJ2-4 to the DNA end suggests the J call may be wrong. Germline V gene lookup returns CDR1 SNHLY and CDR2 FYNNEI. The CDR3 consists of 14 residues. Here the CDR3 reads CPSSDSGRGNIQYF. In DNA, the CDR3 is TGTCCCAGCAGTGATTCCGGGAGGGGCAACATTCAGTACTTC.

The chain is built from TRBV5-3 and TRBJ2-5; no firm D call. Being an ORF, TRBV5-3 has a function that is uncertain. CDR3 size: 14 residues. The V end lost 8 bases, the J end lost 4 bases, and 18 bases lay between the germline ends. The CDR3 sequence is CASSPDGHRETQYF. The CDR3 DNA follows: TGTGCCAGCAGCCCGGATGGGCATCGAGAGACCCAGTACTTC.

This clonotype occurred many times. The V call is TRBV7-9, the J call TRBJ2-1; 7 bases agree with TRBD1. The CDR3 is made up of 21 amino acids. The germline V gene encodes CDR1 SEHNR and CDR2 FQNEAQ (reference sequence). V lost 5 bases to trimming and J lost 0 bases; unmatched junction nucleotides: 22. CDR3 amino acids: CASSPSQDRVLPFSSYNEQFF. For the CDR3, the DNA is TGTGCCAGCAGCCCGAGTCAAGACAGGGTCCTCCCCTTTAGCTCCTACAATGAGCAGTTCTTC. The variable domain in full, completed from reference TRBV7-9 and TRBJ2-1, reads DTGVSQNPRHKITKRGQNVTFRCDPISEHNRLYWYRQTLGQGPEFLTYFQNEAQLEKSRLLSDRFSAERPKGSFSTLEIQRTEQGDSAMYLCASSPSQDRVLPFSSYNEQFFGPGTRLTVL.

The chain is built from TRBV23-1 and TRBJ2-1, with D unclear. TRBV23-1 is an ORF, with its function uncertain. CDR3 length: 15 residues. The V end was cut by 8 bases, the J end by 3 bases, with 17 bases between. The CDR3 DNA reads TGCGCCAGCGGCCCAGACACGACGAACTACAATGAGCAGTTCTTC. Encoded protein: CASGPDTTNYNEQFF.

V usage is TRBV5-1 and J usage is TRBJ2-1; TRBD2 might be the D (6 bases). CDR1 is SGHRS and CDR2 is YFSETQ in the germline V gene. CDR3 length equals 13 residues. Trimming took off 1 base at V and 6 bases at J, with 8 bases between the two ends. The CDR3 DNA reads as TGCGCCAGCAGCTTGTACGGGAGCAATGAGCAGTTCTTC. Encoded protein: CASSLYGSNEQFF.

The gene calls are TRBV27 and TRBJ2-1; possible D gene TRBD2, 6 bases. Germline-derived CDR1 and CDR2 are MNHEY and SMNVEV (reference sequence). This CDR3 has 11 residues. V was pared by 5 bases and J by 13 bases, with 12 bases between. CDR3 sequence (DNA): TGTGCCAGCAGTCCCGGGACTCGTCAGTTCTTC. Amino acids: CASSPGTRQFF.

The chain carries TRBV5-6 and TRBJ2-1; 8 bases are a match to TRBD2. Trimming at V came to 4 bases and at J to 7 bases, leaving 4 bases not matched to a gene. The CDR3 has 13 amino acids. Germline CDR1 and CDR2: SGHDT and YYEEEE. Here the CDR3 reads CASSPSGGNEQFF. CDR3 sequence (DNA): TGTGCCAGCAGCCCGAGCGGGGGAAATGAGCAGTTCTTC.

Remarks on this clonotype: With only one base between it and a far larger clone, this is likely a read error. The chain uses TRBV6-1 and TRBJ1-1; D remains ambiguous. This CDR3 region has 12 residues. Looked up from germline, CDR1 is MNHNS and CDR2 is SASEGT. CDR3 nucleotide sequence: TGCGCCAGCAGTGTGTCGTATAACGAAGCTTTCTTT. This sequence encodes CASSVSYNEAFF.

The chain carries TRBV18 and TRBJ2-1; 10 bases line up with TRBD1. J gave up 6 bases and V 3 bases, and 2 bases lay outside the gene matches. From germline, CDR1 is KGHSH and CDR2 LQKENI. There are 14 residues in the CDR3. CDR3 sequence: CASSPRQGANEQFF. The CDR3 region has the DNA TGTGCCAGCTCACCTAGACAGGGGGCCAATGAGCAGTTCTTC. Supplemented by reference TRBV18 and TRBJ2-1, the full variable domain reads NAGVMQNPRHLVRRRGQEARLRCSPMKGHSHVYWYRQLPEEGLKFMVYLQKENIIDESGMPKERFSAEFPKEGPSILRIQQVVRGDSAAYFCASSPRQGANEQFFGPGTRLTVL.